Sequencing of this T cell receptor (beta chain) was carried out in a study of cytomegalovirus exposure and HLA in healthy donors. Study-wide background: In terms of ancestry, the Caucasian-associated cluster contained more than 65% of the 300 to 400 genotyped donors.

As for this clone: Other nucleotide sequences in the sample specify the same CDR3.

Trimming removed 3 bases from V and 6 bases from J; junction bases left unmatched: 4. The germline CDR1 and CDR2 sequences are KGHSH and LQKENI. The CDR3 spans 13 residues. This PCR relied on a set of 60 Vbeta primers and 13 Jbeta primers. TCRdb's copy holds only in-frame clones and misses some; the assay was immunoSEQ multiplex PCR. The sample yields under 300,000 clones, around 86% seen once. The sequence came from a middle-aged man in good health and CMV-seropositive. Sequenced sample: PBMCs. V gene TRBV18 combines with J gene TRBJ2-7; 8 positions match TRBD1. CDR3 sequence reads: CASSPDRAGEQYF. The CDR3 bases are TGTGCCAGCTCACCGGACAGGGCTGGCGAGCAGTACTTC.